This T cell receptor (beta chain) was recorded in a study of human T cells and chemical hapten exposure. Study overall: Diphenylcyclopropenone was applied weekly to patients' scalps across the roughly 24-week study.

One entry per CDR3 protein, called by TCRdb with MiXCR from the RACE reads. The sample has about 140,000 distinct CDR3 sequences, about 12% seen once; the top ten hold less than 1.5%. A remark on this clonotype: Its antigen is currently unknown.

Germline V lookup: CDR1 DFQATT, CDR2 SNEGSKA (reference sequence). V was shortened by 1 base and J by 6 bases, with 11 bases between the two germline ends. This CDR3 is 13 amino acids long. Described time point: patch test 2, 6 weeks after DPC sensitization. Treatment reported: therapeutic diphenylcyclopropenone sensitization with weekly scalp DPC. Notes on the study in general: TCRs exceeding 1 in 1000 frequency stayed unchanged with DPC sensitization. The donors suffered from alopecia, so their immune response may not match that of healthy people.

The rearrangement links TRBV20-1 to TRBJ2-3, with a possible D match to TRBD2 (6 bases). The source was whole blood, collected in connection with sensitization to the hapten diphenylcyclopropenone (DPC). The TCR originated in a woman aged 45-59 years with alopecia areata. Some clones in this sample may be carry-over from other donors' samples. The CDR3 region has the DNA TGCAGTGCTAGAGGCGCGGGGAGGGATACGCAGTATTTT. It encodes CSARGAGRDTQYF.